The rows below give T cell receptor beta chains drawn from one sample of a study of cytomegalovirus exposure and HLA in healthy donors. Measured with immunoSEQ multiplex PCR; TCRdb has only the in-frame clones, and not every one. The repertoire consists of 180,000 or so clones, with 76% occurring once and the leading ten covering around 0.71%. The specimen was PBMCs. These receptors all stem from a female donor in good health and CMV-seronegative. The conserved cysteine and the conserved F or W are not part of the CDR3 here. The D gene is left open where the match is weak.

TRBV11-3	TRBD2	TRBJ2-2	ASSFLAGGPGELF
TRBV19	TRBD2	TRBJ2-5	ASSHFTSGKETQY
TRBV11-3	-	TRBJ1-4	ASIPTGELF
TRBV29-1	-	TRBJ1-1	SVDELQGTEAF
TRBV27	TRBD2	TRBJ2-3	ATTRLAANRDTQY
TRBV5-6	-	TRBJ1-2	ASSLGRDYGYT
TRBV6-5	TRBD1	TRBJ1-1	ASSADRGYTEAF
TRBV5-1	-	TRBJ2-6	ASSLGQPSSGANGLT
TRBV14	-	TRBJ2-5	ASSWRQTQY
TRBV7-9	-	TRBJ1-1	ASSLAPENTEAF
TRBV11-2	-	TRBJ1-3	ASSLSGGNTIY
TRBV2	-	TRBJ1-4	ASSDRRVDEKLF
TRBV18	-	TRBJ2-5	ASSPVSLRETQY
TRBV5-1	-	TRBJ2-7	ASSLAQGLVGLSVSHEQY
TRBV4-3	TRBD1	TRBJ2-7	ASSQDAGQGAYEQY
TRBV5-1	TRBD1	TRBJ2-5	ASSSPGQGQETQY
TRBV5-1	-	TRBJ2-3	ASSLSSPTDTQY
TRBV6-5	TRBD1	TRBJ1-2	ASSPTPDRRYGYT
TRBV6-5	-	TRBJ2-7	ASSSTGHEQY
TRBV6-5	TRBD2	TRBJ2-7	ASSYSGLPYEQY
TRBV7-8	-	TRBJ1-1	ASSLRENTEAF
TRBV27	-	TRBJ1-5	ASSPGGVSGQPQH
TRBV6-1	-	TRBJ2-1	ASSDDRSGNEQF
TRBV4-3	-	TRBJ2-5	ASSQDRRAQETQY
TRBV7-2	-	TRBJ1-3	ASSLGGPSLGNTIY
TRBV28	-	TRBJ2-6	ASSFAGSQANVLT
TRBV28	-	TRBJ1-5	ASSLLSRPEH
TRBV7-6	TRBD2	TRBJ2-2	ASSFFLAGTGELF
TRBV5-1	-	TRBJ1-1	ASSLERQNTEAF
TRBV5-4	TRBD2	TRBJ2-3	ASSTGLVGTDTQY
TRBV19	TRBD1	TRBJ1-3	ASSTLTGKRSGNTIY